The sequence of this TCR beta chain was determined in a study of blood T cells in healthy people across ages. Study-wide results and limits: Age showed a roughly linear inverse relationship with TCR beta diversity per million T cells. Unknown donor CMV status possibly confounded expanded clonotype changes.

The second PCR ran roughly 6 to 12 cycles with a sample-barcoded 5' primer and J-beta primers. TCRdb re-called the 5' RACE reads through MiXCR, storing one row per CDR3 protein. The sample consists of about 510,000 distinct CDR3 sequences, about 27% of them appearing once. There are a few counts of this clonotype. The antigen is unknown. Germline CDR1 PRHDT, CDR2 FYEKMQ (reference sequence). The CDR3 contains 15 residues. This same sample was also taken into another study, of T cells of mothers and their children. Turning to that study: All extracted RNA went into cDNA synthesis, about 1.4 ug per 15 ul. Sequencing returned over 9 million TCR beta CDR3 reads per mother and several million per child.

Material for sequencing was blood. The TCR comes from a boy under 10 years old in good health. The chain has TRBV13 and TRBJ2-7; weak D call: TRBD2 (5 bases). The J call may be mistaken, given a closer DNA end match to TRBJ2-1. The CDR3 spells CASSLISGKGNEQFF. The CDR3 region has the DNA TGTGCCAGCAGCTTAATCTCCGGGAAGGGCAATGAGCAGTTCTTC.